The rows below give T cell receptor beta chains drawn from one sample of a study of Tregs in tolerant kidney transplant recipients. The data were produced by immunoSEQ multiplex PCR, yet TCRdb's version contains in-frame clones alone and is incomplete. The table has approximately 43,000 clones, about 90% seen once. Sequencing was performed on Tregs from blood. Receptors originate from a human donor in good health. CDR3s include the opening cysteine and the closing phenylalanine or tryptophan. A D gene is named only where the DNA matches it firmly. Size values are once, few and many counts, or a class for expanded clones, and some rows have none.

D	V	size	J	length	DNA	CDR3
-	TRBV18	once	TRBJ1-3	15	TGTGCCAGCTCACCTGCACAGCTCTCTGGAAACACCATATATTTT	CASSPAQLSGNTIYF
TRBD1	TRBV5-1	-	TRBJ2-7	13	TGCGCCAGCAGCTTACAGGGGTCCTACGAGCAGTACTTC	CASSLQGSYEQYF
TRBD1	TRBV5-1	-	TRBJ1-4	14	TGCGCCAGCAGCTATGACAGGGCTGGGGAAAAACTGTTTTTT	CASSYDRAGEKLFF
-	TRBV2	-	TRBJ1-5	15	TGTGCCAGCAGTCAGATGTGGGTGTTCGATCAGCCCCAGCATTTT	CASSQMWVFDQPQHF
-	TRBV7-2	-	TRBJ2-3	16	TGTGCCAGCAGCTACCGACGAGCGGAGAGCACAGATACGCAGTATTTT	CASSYRRAESTDTQYF
-	TRBV6-5	-	TRBJ1-2	14	TGTGCCAGCAGTTATTATCAGGGAGAAAGTGGCTACACCTTC	CASSYYQGESGYTF
-	TRBV27	-	TRBJ2-2	18	TGTGCCAGCAGCCCCTCCCCCCTGGCTAGCGAGAACACCGGGGAGCTGTTTTTT	CASSPSPLASENTGELFF
TRBD1	TRBV2	-	TRBJ2-7	14	TGTGCCAGCAGGGTACAGGGGAGCTCCTACGAGCAGTACTTC	CASRVQGSSYEQYF
-	TRBV18	-	TRBJ2-5	14	TGTGCCAGCTCACGAACAGGGTTCCAAGAGACCCAGTACTTC	CASSRTGFQETQYF
TRBD2	TRBV5-1	-	TRBJ2-3	16	TGCGCCAGCAGCTGGATAGCGGGAGGGAGCACAGATACGCAGTATTTT	CASSWIAGGSTDTQYF